A single sample gave rise to the 2 T cell receptor beta chains below, sequenced in a study of cytomegalovirus exposure and HLA in healthy donors. Repertoires were generated with immunoSEQ multiplex PCR, while TCRdb's copy carries only in-frame clones and drops some. The data contain 150,000 to 200,000 clones, around 85% of them singletons. Sequencing was carried out using PBMCs. The receptors were sampled from a man younger than 40 in good health and CMV-seropositive.

This clone showed up just once. V and J are TRBV5-5 and TRBJ2-1; 9 bases are shared with TRBD2. Per germline, CDR1 SGHKS and CDR2 YYEKEE (reference sequence). The CDR3 is 17 amino acids. J was trimmed by 4 bases and V by 7 bases; bases with no gene match: 15. CDR3 region: CASGKPGASGMYNEQFF. In DNA form, the CDR3 reads TGTGCCAGCGGAAAGCCCGGGGCTAGCGGGATGTACAATGAGCAGTTCTTC.

The chain has TRBV2 and TRBJ1-1; possibly TRBD1 for D (6 bases). V dropped 7 bases and J dropped 0 bases, with 9 bases sitting between them. This CDR3 has 13 residues. CDR1 is SNHLY, CDR2 FYNNEI, per germline. CDR3 loop: CASKGDMNTEAFF. CDR3 sequence (DNA): TGTGCCAGCAAGGGGGACATGAACACTGAAGCTTTCTTT.